This T cell receptor (beta chain) was observed in a study of blood T cell repertoires in COVID-19. Study in general: Sample material is recorded as cDNA or gDNA derived from T cells, B-cell-depleted T cells, or PBMCs.

The CDR3 loop spans 15 amino acids. With 4 bases removed from V and 4 bases from J, the gap between germline ends came to 14 bases. Germline V gene data show CDR1 as SGDLS and CDR2 as YYNGEE. Profiled with immunoSEQ multiplex PCR; TCRdb holds only in-frame clones, not every one. The sample shows approximately 440,000 clones, roughly 88% of them seen only once. The chain carries TRBV9 and TRBJ2-2; maybe TRBD2 (5 bases). Sequenced material: PBMCs or T cells enriched from blood (not recorded which). The TCR comes from a man between 18 and 29 years old who had recovered from COVID-19. CDR3 in amino acids: CASSPDVGVTGELFF. CDR3 DNA: TGTGCCAGCAGCCCCGATGTCGGGGTCACCGGGGAGCTGTTTTTT.